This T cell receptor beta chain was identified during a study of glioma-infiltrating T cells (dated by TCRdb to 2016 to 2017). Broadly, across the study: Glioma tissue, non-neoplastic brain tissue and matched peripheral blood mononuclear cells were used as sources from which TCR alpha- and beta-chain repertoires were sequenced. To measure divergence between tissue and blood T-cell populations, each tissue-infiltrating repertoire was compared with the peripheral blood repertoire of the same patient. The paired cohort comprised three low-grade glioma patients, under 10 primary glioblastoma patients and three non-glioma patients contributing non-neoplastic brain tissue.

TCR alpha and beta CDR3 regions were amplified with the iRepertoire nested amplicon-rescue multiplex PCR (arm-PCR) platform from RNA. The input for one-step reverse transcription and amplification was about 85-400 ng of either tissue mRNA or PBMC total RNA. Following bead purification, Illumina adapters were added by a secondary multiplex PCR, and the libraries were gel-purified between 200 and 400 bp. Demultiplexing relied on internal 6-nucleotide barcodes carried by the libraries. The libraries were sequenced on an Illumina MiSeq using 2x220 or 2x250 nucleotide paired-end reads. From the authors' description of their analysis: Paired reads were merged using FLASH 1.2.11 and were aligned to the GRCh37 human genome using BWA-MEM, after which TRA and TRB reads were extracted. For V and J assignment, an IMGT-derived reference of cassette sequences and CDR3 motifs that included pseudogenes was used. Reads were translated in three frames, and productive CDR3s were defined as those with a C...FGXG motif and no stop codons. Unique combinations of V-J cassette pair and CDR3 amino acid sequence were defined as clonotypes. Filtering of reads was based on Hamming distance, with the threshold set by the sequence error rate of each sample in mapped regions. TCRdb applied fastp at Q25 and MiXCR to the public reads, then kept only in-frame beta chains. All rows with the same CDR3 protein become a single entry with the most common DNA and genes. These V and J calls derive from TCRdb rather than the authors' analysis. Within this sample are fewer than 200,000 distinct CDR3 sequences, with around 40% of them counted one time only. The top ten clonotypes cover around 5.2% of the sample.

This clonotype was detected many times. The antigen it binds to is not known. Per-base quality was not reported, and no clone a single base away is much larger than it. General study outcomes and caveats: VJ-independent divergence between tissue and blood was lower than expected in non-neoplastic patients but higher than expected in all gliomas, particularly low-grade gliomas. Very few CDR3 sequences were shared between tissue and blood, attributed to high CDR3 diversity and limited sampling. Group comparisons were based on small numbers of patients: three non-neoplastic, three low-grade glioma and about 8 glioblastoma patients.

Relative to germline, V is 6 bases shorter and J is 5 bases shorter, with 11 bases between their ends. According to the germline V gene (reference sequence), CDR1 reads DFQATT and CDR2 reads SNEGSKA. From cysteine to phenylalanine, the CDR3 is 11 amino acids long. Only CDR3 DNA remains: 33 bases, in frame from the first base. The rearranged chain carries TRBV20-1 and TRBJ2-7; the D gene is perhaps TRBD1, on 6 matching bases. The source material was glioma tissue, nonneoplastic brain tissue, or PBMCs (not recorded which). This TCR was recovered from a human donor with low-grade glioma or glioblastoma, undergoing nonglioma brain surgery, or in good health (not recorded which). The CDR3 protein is CSAHHRDEQYF. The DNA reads TGCAGTGCGCACCACAGGGACGAGCAGTACTTC.